What follows is one T cell receptor beta chain and its context. Its antigen remains unknown. The trim removed 4 bases at V and 4 bases at J, leaving 2 bases unmatched. The CDR3 contains 14 residues. Germline CDR1 is MRHNA and CDR2 is SNTAGT. This entry comes from a study of cytomegalovirus exposure and HLA in healthy donors. Regarding the study as a whole: TCR beta sequences numbering some 17,000 were associated with HLA alleles at 0.05 false discovery rate in a later analysis.

The primer mix had 60 Vbeta and 13 Jbeta primers. Generated by immunoSEQ multiplex PCR, the TCRdb table keeps only in-frame clones and is missing some. Of roughly 130,000 clones detected, 80% appear once; the ten largest clones hold about 0.94%. V is TRBV6-4 and J is TRBJ2-3; 10 nucleotides match TRBD1. The sequenced sample consisted of PBMCs. The TCR was taken from a human donor in good health. The chain's CDR3 is CASSVTGGADTQYF. CDR3 bases: TGTGCCAGCAGTGTGACAGGGGGCGCAGATACGCAGTATTTT.